This entry concerns a single TCR beta chain. This clonotype was recorded many times. Its antigen remains unidentified. There are no base qualities to consult, and no much larger clone falls within one base. The source of the sample is a study of breast tumors, draining lymph nodes, adjacent tissues (dated by TCRdb to the mid-2010s). The study in broad terms: In breast cancer patients, the study compared the TCR beta repertoires of tumor, adjacent nontumor tissue and axillary lymph nodes. In human breast cancer, the study set out to evaluate how tumor, surrounding tissue and draining lymph node repertoires relate to one another and whether T cells may move between these sites.

V is cut by 5 bases and J by 2 bases, and the space between the germline ends is 14 bases. Spanning cysteine to phenylalanine, the CDR3 consists of 15 amino acids. Only CDR3 DNA is held: 45 bases, read in frame from base 1. Lymph node samples came from the axillary draining lymph nodes of breast cancer patients. The sequencer was an Illumina HiSeq 2000. TCR beta chain libraries were generated by multiplex PCR amplification. The amplified TCR beta chain products were analyzed by high-throughput sequencing. TCRdb reworked the public reads: Q25 trimming with fastp, MiXCR clone assembly, productive beta chains retained. Identical CDR3 protein sequences are pooled into one entry, listed with their most common genes and DNA. Recorded for this sample are more than 100,000 distinct CDR3 sequences; about 20% of them occurred a single time. Just over 2.5% of the sample is in the top ten clones. Broad study findings and their caveats: T-cell repertoire diversity in tumors was found to be lower than in lymph nodes but higher than in nontumor tissue, and preferential V and J gene usage was observed. In luminal-like breast cancer, tumor and nontumor tissue repertoires resembled each other significantly more than in basal-like breast cancer. The study presented the conclusion that tumor T cells originate in lymph nodes as consistent with a hypothesis, not as something directly demonstrated. The data were considered consistent with the idea that most tumor T cells come from the lymph node and then expand in tumor tissue.

This receptor chain uses TRBV12-3 or TRBV12-4 and TRBJ2-3, and perhaps TRBD1 as D gene, on 6 matching bases. Sequencing was done on a sample of axillary lymph node tissue. This TCR was recovered from a female donor with breast cancer. Some clones in this sample may be carry-over from other donors' samples. The nucleotides read TGTGCCAGCAGTATAGACAGGACCTCCACAGATACGCAGTATTTT. Translated, it gives CASSIDRTSTDTQYF.